This T cell receptor (beta chain) was captured in a study of blood T cell repertoires in COVID-19. Study background: Samples of COVID-19 (acute and convalescent) were obtained from the United States, Italy and Spain. T cells, B-cell-depleted T cells, or PBMCs supplied cDNA or gDNA.

Those enrolled in Seattle joined during active infection and were followed longitudinally afterward. Study processing details: Amplification from reference gene primers served as the basis for estimated nucleated cell counts. Libraries were prepared by immunoSEQ multiplex PCR; TCRdb keeps only in-frame clonotypes and omits some of them. V and J calls and clone size are copied from that table; D and trimming were computed from the DNA. The sample carries about 24,000 clones, around four fifths recorded once. This receptor was taken from a woman in her 70s with COVID-19, enrolled during active disease. Specimen: peripheral blood.

The chain's CDR3 is CASSPPGRADTQYF. Here the CDR3 DNA reads TGTGCCAGCAGTCCCCCTGGCAGGGCAGATACGCAGTATTTT. The chain joins TRBV27 to TRBJ2-3, with a weak D call TRBD1 (5 bases). This CDR3 is 14 amino acids long. V was clipped by 5 bases and J by 4 bases, with 13 bases between them. Germline-derived CDR1 and CDR2 are MNHEY and SMNVEV (reference sequence).